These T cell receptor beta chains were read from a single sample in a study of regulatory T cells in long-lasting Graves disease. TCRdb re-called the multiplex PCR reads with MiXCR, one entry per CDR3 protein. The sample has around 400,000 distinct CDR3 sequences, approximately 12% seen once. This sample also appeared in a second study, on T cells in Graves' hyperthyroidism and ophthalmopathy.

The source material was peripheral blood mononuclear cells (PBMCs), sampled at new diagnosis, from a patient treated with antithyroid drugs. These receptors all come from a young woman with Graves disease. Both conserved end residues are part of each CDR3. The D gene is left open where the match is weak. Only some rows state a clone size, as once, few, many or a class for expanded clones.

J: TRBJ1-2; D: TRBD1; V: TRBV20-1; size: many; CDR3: CSARGGQGAKGYTF; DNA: TGCAGTGCTAGAGGGGGACAGGGGGCAAAGGGCTACACCTTC
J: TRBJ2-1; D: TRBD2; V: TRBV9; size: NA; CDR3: CASSASSGGQFF; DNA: TGTGCCAGCAGCGCTTCTAGCGGGGGGCAGTTCTTC
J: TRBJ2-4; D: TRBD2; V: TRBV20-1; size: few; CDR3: CSAKPGLAGNIQYF; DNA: TGCAGTGCGAAGCCAGGACTAGCGGGAAACATTCAGTACTTC
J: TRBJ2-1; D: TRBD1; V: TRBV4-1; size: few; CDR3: CASSPEDRGLYNEQFF; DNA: TGCGCCAGCAGCCCGGAGGACAGGGGCCTATACAATGAGCAGTTCTTC
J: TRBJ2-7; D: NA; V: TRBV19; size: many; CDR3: CASSTWESSGQDEQYF; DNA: TGTGCCAGTAGTACCTGGGAGTCCTCGGGGCAAGACGAGCAGTACTTC
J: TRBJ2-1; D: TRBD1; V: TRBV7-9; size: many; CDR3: CASSSLGTGPESSYNEQFF; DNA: TGTGCCAGCAGCTCCCTCGGGACAGGTCCCGAGAGCTCCTACAATGAGCAGTTCTTC
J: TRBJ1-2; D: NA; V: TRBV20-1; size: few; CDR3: CSASQPPSFYTF; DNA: TGCAGTGCTAGCCAGCCACCCAGTTTCTACACCTTC
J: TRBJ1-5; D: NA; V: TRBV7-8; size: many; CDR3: CASTPGRGWNQPQHF; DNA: TGTGCCAGCACGCCTGGAAGAGGGTGGAATCAGCCCCAGCATTTT
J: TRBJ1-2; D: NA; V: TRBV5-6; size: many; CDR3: CASSLPLRLGRSNYGYTF; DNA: TGTGCCAGCAGCTTGCCCCTTCGATTGGGCCGATCAAACTATGGCTACACCTTC
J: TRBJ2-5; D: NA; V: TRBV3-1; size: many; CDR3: CASSHEVEIQETQYF; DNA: TGTGCCAGCAGCCACGAGGTGGAGATCCAAGAGACCCAGTACTTC
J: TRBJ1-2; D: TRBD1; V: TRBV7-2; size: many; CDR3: CASSLGTGALFGYTF; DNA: TGTGCCAGCAGCTTAGGGACAGGGGCCCTGTTTGGCTACACCTTC